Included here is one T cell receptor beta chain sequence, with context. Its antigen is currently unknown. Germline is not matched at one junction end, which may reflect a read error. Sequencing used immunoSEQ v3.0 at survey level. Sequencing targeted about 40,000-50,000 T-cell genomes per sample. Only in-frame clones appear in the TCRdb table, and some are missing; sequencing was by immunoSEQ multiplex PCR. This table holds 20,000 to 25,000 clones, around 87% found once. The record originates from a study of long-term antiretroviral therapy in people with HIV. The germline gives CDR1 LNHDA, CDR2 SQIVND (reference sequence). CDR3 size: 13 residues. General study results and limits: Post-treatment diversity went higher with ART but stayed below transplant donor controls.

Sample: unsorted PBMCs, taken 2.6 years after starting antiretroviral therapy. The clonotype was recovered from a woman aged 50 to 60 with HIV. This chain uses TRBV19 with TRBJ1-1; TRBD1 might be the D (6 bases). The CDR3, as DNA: TGTGCAAGTAGAACAGGGAGGGGCACTGAAGCTTTCTTT. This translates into CASRTGRGTEAFF.